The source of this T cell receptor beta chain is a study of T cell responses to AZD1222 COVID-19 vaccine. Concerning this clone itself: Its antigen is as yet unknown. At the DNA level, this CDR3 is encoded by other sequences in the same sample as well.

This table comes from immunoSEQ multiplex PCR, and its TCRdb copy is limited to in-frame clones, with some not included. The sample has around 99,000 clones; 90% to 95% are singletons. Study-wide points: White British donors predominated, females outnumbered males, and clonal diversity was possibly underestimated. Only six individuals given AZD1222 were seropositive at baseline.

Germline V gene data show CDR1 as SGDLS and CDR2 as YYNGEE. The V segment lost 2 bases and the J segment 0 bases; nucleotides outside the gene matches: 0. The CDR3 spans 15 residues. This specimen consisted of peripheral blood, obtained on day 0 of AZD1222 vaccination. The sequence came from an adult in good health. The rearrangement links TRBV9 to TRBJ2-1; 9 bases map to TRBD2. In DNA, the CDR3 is TGTGCCAGCAGCGTTAGCGGGAGCTCCTACAATGAGCAGTTCTTC. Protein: CASSVSGSSYNEQFF. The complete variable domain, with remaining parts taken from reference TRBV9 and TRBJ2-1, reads DSGVTQTPKHLITATGQRVTLRCSPRSGDLSVYWYQQSLDQGLQFLIQYYNGEERAKGNILERFSAQQFPDLHSELNLSSLELGDSALYFCASSVSGSSYNEQFFGPGTRLTVL.